This T cell receptor beta chain was sequenced in a study of cytomegalovirus exposure and HLA in healthy donors. The CDR3 sequence is 17 residues long. V gave up 4 bases and J gave up 2 bases; unmatched junction bases: 8. Germline assignment: CDR1 ENHRY and CDR2 SYGVKD. The PCR ran on 60 Vbeta and 13 Jbeta primers. The data were produced by immunoSEQ multiplex PCR, yet TCRdb's version contains in-frame clones alone and is incomplete. Among about 200,000 clones listed, 75% to 90% were seen once. Study results and caveats: Several of the most significant clusters appeared, in a later analysis, to be linked to common viral pathogens.

Notes on this clone: What it binds is unknown.

V usage is TRBV10-3 and J usage is TRBJ2-1; TRBD2 matches 10 bases. The receptor's source is a woman aged 30 to 39 in good health and CMV-seronegative. Sequencing was performed on PBMCs. CDR3 residues: CAISGSLLAGPYNEQFF. The CDR3 nucleotides are TGTGCCATCAGTGGGTCTTTACTAGCGGGGCCCTACAATGAGCAGTTCTTC.